These 21 T cell receptor beta chains came from one sample sequenced in a study of high-grade serous ovarian cancer treatment subgroups. The data were produced by immunoSEQ multiplex PCR, yet TCRdb's version contains in-frame clones alone and is incomplete. The table includes roughly 5,000 clones, about three fifths detected once. Tumor samples were obtained before definitive surgery or chemotherapy. Sample: tumor tissue. The origin of the receptors is a human donor with high-grade serous ovarian cancer.

The rearrangement links TRBV28 to TRBJ1-1; no clear D gene. The CDR3 sequence is 14 residues long. CDR1 MDHEN and CDR2 SYDVKM come from the germline V gene. Trimming removed 5 bases at V and 1 base at J, with 11 bases between. CDR3 coding DNA: TGTGCCAGCAGTCCCACGCCGGGGAACACTGAAGCTTTCTTT. Its protein product is CASSPTPGNTEAFF.

This sequence joins TRBV28 and TRBJ2-3; TRBD2 matches at 9 bases. In germline, CDR1 is MDHEN, CDR2 SYDVKM. The CDR3 is 15 residues long. Trimming removed 6 bases from V and 4 bases from J; junction bases left unmatched: 8. The DNA of the CDR3 is TGTGCCAGCAGCCGCGGGGGGGCCTACGCAGATACGCAGTATTTT. Translating gives CASSRGGAYADTQYF.

The rearrangement uses TRBV5-4 and TRBJ2-5, with D possibly matching TRBD1 (5 bases). The CDR3 length is 15 residues. The germline V and J ends were trimmed by 2 bases and 1 base, with 12 bases remaining between them. The germline CDR1 and CDR2 sequences are SGHNT and YYREEE (reference sequence). DNA for the CDR3: TGTGCCAGCAGCTTTTTGGGGCTGGGCCAAGAGACCCAGTACTTC. Its translation: CASSFLGLGQETQYF.

In its sample, this clone was seen a few times. The chain recombines TRBV13 with TRBJ2-2; 10 nucleotides align to TRBD1. Germline values: CDR1 PRHDT, CDR2 FYEKMQ (reference sequence). J gave up 4 bases and V 5 bases, and 4 bases lay outside the gene matches. The CDR3 has 15 residues. DNA for the CDR3: TGTGCCAGCAGCCCGGGACAGGGGAGCACCGGGGAGCTGTTTTTT. It translates to CASSPGQGSTGELFF.

Comments on this clone: This sequence is one base from a far larger clone and is likely a read error. The V call is TRBV13, the J call TRBJ1-6; the D gene is possibly TRBD1 (5 bases). The CDR3 runs to 15 residues. The V end lost 5 bases, the J end lost 8 bases, and 16 bases lay between the germline ends. Germline V gene sequence: CDR1 PRHDT, CDR2 FYEKMQ (reference sequence). The CDR3 protein is CASSRITGGDSPLHF. DNA for the CDR3: TGTGCCAGCAGCCGCATAACTGGGGGAGATTCACCCCTCCACTTT.

The genes are TRBV7-2 and TRBJ1-3; tentative D call: TRBD1 (5 bases). Trimming removed 11 bases from V and 0 bases from J, with 17 bases in between. Germline CDR1 SGHTA, CDR2 FQGNSA. The CDR3 length is 15 residues. The CDR3 reads CARNGRAASGNTIYF. The CDR3 DNA follows: TGTGCCCGAAACGGCAGGGCAGCCTCTGGAAACACCATATATTTT.

The chain recombines TRBV7-6 with TRBJ1-3, with D uncertain. Trimming took off 5 bases at V and 0 bases at J, with 14 bases between the two ends. The germline gives CDR1 SGHVS, CDR2 FNYEAQ. This CDR3 contains 16 residues. The CDR3 is CASSPAVPNSGNTIYF. Written as DNA, the CDR3 is TGTGCCAGCAGCCCAGCCGTCCCTAACTCTGGAAACACCATATATTTT.

This rearrangement joins TRBV7-2 to TRBJ2-3; possibly TRBD1 for D (6 bases). V shed 4 bases and J shed 3 bases, with 14 bases lying between them. The V gene's germline CDR1 is SGHTA and CDR2 FQGNSA. This CDR3 is built from 15 residues. The CDR3: CASSSGELRTDTQYF. Written as DNA, the CDR3 is TGTGCCAGCAGCTCAGGGGAATTGAGGACAGATACGCAGTATTTT.

The CDR3 loop reads CASSQFGIYEQYF. Here the CDR3 DNA reads TGCGCCAGCAGCCAATTCGGGATCTACGAGCAGTACTTC. The V and J genes are TRBV4-1 and TRBJ2-7; D may be TRBD2 (5 bases). This CDR3 is 13 amino acids long. V lost 2 bases to trimming and J lost 3 bases, with 8 bases between them. In germline, CDR1 is MGHRA, CDR2 YSYEKL.

The rearrangement links TRBV6-6 to TRBJ2-7; D gene uncertain. V was clipped by 2 bases and J by 8 bases, with 7 bases between them. In germline, CDR1 is MNHNY, CDR2 SVGAGI (reference sequence). The CDR3 is 11 residues long. The CDR3 protein is CASSYMEKQYF. The CDR3 bases are TGTGCCAGCAGTTACATGGAAAAGCAGTACTTC.

The V and J genes are TRBV7-9 and TRBJ2-1; 7 bases are a match to TRBD1. Unmatched junction bases numbered 11, after V lost 5 bases and J lost 4 bases. This CDR3 has 16 amino acids. Germline assignment: CDR1 SEHNR and CDR2 FQNEAQ (reference sequence). DNA for the CDR3: TGTGCCAGCAGCAACGCAAGACAGGGTCTGTACAATGAGCAGTTCTTC. Translated: CASSNARQGLYNEQFF.

This clone appeared a few times. The rearrangement joins TRBV5-6 to TRBJ1-2; D gene ambiguous. Germline V gene sequence: CDR1 SGHDT, CDR2 YYEEEE. The germline V and J ends were trimmed by 4 bases and 1 base, with 2 bases remaining between them. The length of the CDR3 is 11 residues. This CDR3 is CASSLNYGYTF. In DNA form, the CDR3 reads TGTGCCAGCAGCCTTAACTATGGCTACACCTTC.

The rearrangement links TRBV19 to TRBJ1-3, with 10 bases that match TRBD1. The germline CDR1 and CDR2 sequences are LNHDA and SQIVND (reference sequence). The CDR3 is 15 amino acids. The junction had 5 bases not matched to a gene; V was cut back by 6 bases and J by 3 bases. CDR3 sequence (DNA): TGTGCCAGTAGATGGGACAGGGGAAGTGGAAACACCATATATTTT. Translation gives CASRWDRGSGNTIYF.

The chain couples TRBV7-9 to TRBJ1-2; possible D gene TRBD1, 5 bases. This CDR3 comprises 14 residues. The V end was cut by 5 bases, the J end by 7 bases, with 17 bases between. Germline assignment: CDR1 SEHNR and CDR2 FQNEAQ (reference sequence). The CDR3 here is CASSPYTARGGYTF. Written as DNA, the CDR3 is TGTGCCAGCAGCCCATATACAGCTAGGGGTGGCTACACCTTC. Variable domain in full (rest from reference TRBV7-9 and TRBJ1-2): DTGVSQNPRHKITKRGQNVTFRCDPISEHNRLYWYRQTLGQGPEFLTYFQNEAQLEKSRLLSDRFSAERPKGSFSTLEIQRTEQGDSAMYLCASSPYTARGGYTFGSGTRLTVV.

This clone came up once. The chain uses TRBV27 and TRBJ1-5; 7 bases are shared with TRBD1. After removal of 4 bases from V and 7 bases from J, the junction contained 7 bases not matched to a gene. This CDR3 is 14 amino acids long. Germline assignment: CDR1 MNHEY and CDR2 SMNVEV (reference sequence). The CDR3 loop reads CASSSQGVEQPQHF. CDR3 nucleotide sequence: TGTGCCAGCAGTTCTCAGGGGGTAGAGCAGCCCCAGCATTTT.

The rearrangement uses TRBV7-9 and TRBJ2-2, with 8 nucleotides matching TRBD1. The length of the CDR3 is 16 residues. The V gene's germline CDR1 is SEHNR and CDR2 FQNEAQ (reference sequence). V trimming: 6 bases; J trimming: 4 bases; junction bases outside the gene matches: 10. The DNA for the CDR3 is TGTGCCAGCAGTCGACAGGGGACCGCGGCCACCGGGGAGCTGTTTTTT. Amino acids: CASSRQGTAATGELFF. Filled out from reference TRBV7-9 and TRBJ2-2, the complete variable domain reads DTGVSQNPRHKITKRGQNVTFRCDPISEHNRLYWYRQTLGQGPEFLTYFQNEAQLEKSRLLSDRFSAERPKGSFSTLEIQRTEQGDSAMYLCASSRQGTAATGELFFGEGSRLTVL.

The table lists this clone with a count of one. V usage is TRBV11-1 and J usage is TRBJ2-4; 7 bases map to TRBD1. The J segment lost 2 bases and the V segment lost 5 bases, leaving 6 bases of the junction unmatched. Germline CDR1 and CDR2: SGHAT and FQDESV (reference sequence). The CDR3 has 15 amino acids. The CDR3 nucleotides are TGTGCCAGCAGCGCCCCGACAGGGTCCAAAAACATTCAGTACTTC. Protein product: CASSAPTGSKNIQYF.

This chain joins TRBV5-1 and TRBJ1-1; D might be TRBD1 (6 bases). The CDR3 extends over 14 amino acids. Germline loops: CDR1 SGHRS, CDR2 YFSETQ. V shed 2 bases and J shed 2 bases, with 10 bases lying between them. The CDR3 protein is CASSFRGANTEAFF. DNA for the CDR3: TGCGCCAGCAGCTTTAGGGGGGCAAACACTGAAGCTTTCTTT.

This clone was counted only a few times. The rearrangement links TRBV5-6 to TRBJ1-2; no definite D call. The germline gives CDR1 SGHDT, CDR2 YYEEEE. V was clipped by 2 bases and J by 0 bases, with 5 bases between them. The CDR3 sequence is 13 residues long. CDR3 sequence (DNA): TGTGCCAGCAGCTTAAATGCTAACTATGGCTACACCTTC. It yields the protein CASSLNANYGYTF.

The rearrangement uses TRBV5-1 and TRBJ1-4; TRBD1 matches at 9 bases. The CDR3 loop spans 15 amino acids. Trimming took 1 base from V and 8 from J; bases not matched to a gene: 6. Germline assignment: CDR1 SGHRS and CDR2 YFSETQ. The CDR3 spells CASSLQGQGGEKLFF. CDR3 coding DNA: TGCGCCAGCAGCTTGCAGGGACAGGGAGGGGAAAAACTGTTTTTT.

This clone showed up just a few times. The genes are TRBV2 and TRBJ2-7; unclear D gene. The CDR3 extends over 10 amino acids. Per the germline V gene, CDR1 is SNHLY and CDR2 is FYNNEI. Between the trimmed V and J ends, which lost 3 bases and 3 bases, there was a span of 0 bases. CDR3 in amino acids: CASSDYEQYF. The CDR3 DNA reads TGTGCCAGCAGTGACTACGAGCAGTACTTC.